This TCR beta chain came from a study of T-cell memory formation after mild COVID-19 (dated by TCRdb to 2020 to 2023). In terms of the full investigation: TCR sequence clusters from the two donors were found to be largely donor specific. Two young, previously healthy adult volunteers, one female and one male, were included in the cohort. T-cell clones expanding and contracting after mild COVID-19 in a couple of donors were tracked by longitudinal TCRalpha and TCRbeta repertoire sequencing.

Ficoll-Paque density gradient centrifugation was used to isolate PBMCs. Study-wide findings and limitations: The detection of some responding clones in pre-infection memory suggests that pre-existing cross-reactive memory T cells joined the SARS-CoV-2 response. Only a couple of mild cases were covered by the study, and larger cohorts that include severe cases with pre-infection samples were considered necessary. Balanced CD4/CD8 phenotypes were observed for clones contracting from day 15 to 85, whereas a bias towards CD4+ was observed for a second wave of clones expanding from day 15 to 37. SARS-CoV-2 specificity was not confirmed for the second-wave clones peaking on day 37. Contracting CD4+ clones were found mainly in CM and EM memory subsets, while CD8+ clones were enriched in EMRA.

The sequencing machine was an Illumina NovaSeq 6000. cDNA libraries for TCRalpha and TCRbeta were prepared by 5'RACE using constant-segment primers, with sample barcodes and unique molecular identifiers added. Trizol reagent was used to extract RNA from every sample. Amplification of the libraries took two PCR steps, and the second step added a second sample barcode plus Illumina TruSeq adapters. Sequencing of the libraries was done on an Illumina NovaSeq, producing 2 x 150 bp paired-end reads. On the authors' methods: Reads were demultiplexed and collapsed into UMI-guided consensus sequences with migec v1.2.7. Using mixcr v2.1.11, UMI consensuses were aligned to TRA and TRB V and J templates and then assembled into clonotypes. A clonotype was counted as expanded or contracted only if both edgeR and NoisET called the change significant, with noise models trained on biological replicates. For edgeR calls, a false discovery rate-adjusted p below 0.01 and a log2 fold-change threshold of 1 were applied. As an exploratory analysis of dynamics, max-normalized trajectories of the 1000 most abundant clonotypes were examined with PCA combined with hierarchical clustering. Separately sequenced CD4+ and CD8+ repertoires were used to assign the CD4 or CD8 phenotype of responding clones. The public reads were run again by TCRdb, first through fastp at Q25 and then through MiXCR, and only productive beta chains were kept. Under each unique CDR3 protein, matching rows form one entry showing the most common genes and DNA. The V and J calls come from TCRdb's annotation, not from the publication. Present in this sample are 130,000 to 150,000 distinct CDR3 sequences, about 6% of which were seen just once. Roughly 2.1% of the sample is held by the ten biggest clonotypes.

The CDR3 runs 16 amino acids, cysteine and phenylalanine included. Only CDR3 DNA remains: 48 bases, in frame from the first base. The germline V gene (reference sequence) gives CDR1 as DFQATT and CDR2 as SNEGSKA. V is clipped by 0 bases and J by 2 bases, and the sequence between their germline boundaries is 16 bases long. To note about this clonotype: No cognate antigen has been identified for it. No base quality information exists; no much larger clone differs at one position.

The sequence is built from TRBV20-1 and TRBJ1-2, and TRBD1 may be the D gene, going by 6 matching bases. The sample taken for sequencing was PBMCs or a T cell subset sorted from them (not recorded which). This clonotype was obtained from an adult woman who had mild COVID-19 (a few samples of this study predate the infection). The sample titles of this study are shuffled in the database, so cell type and time point are left out; the donor was told from shared clones. The nucleotides are TGCAGTGCTAGAGAGGCAGTTGGGGGCGCCAACTATGGCTACACCTTC. Its amino acids are CSAREAVGGANYGYTF.